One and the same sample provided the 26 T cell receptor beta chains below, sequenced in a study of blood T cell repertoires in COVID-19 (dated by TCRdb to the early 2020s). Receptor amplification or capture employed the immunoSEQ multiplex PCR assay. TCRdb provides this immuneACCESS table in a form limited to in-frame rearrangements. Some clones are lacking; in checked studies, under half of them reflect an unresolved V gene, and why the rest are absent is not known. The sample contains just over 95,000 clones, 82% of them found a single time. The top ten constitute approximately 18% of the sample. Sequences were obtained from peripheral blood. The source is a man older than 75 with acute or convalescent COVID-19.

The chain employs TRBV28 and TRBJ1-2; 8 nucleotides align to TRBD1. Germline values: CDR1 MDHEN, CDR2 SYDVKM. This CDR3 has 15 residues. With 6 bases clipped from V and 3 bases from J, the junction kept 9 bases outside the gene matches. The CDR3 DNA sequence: TGTGCCAGCAGCCAACAGGGGGAAGGTTACTATGGCTACACCTTC. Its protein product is CASSQQGEGYYGYTF.

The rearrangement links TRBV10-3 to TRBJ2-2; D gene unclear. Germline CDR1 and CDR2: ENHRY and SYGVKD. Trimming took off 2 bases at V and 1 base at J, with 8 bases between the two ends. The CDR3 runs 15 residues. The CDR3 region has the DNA TGTGCCATCAGTGAGGGCGGTAAGAACACCGGGGAGCTGTTTTTT. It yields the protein CAISEGGKNTGELFF.

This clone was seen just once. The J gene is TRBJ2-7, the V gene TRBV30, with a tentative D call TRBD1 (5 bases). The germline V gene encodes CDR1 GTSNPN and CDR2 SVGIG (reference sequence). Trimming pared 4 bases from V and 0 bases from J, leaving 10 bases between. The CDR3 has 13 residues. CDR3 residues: CAWKGRVSYEQYF. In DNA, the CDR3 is TGTGCCTGGAAGGGCAGGGTCTCCTACGAGCAGTACTTC. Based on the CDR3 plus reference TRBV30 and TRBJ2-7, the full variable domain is SQTIHQWPATLVQPVGSPLSLECTVEGTSNPNLYWYRQAAGRGLQLLFYSVGIGQISSEVPQNLSASRPQDRQFILSSKKLLLSDSGFYLCAWKGRVSYEQYFGPGTRLTVT.

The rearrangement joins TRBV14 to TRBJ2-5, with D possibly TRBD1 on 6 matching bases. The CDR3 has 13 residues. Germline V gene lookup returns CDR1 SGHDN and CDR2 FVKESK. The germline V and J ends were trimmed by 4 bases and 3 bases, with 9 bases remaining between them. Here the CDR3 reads CASSRRDKETQYF. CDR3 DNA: TGTGCCAGCAGCCGAAGGGACAAAGAGACCCAGTACTTC.

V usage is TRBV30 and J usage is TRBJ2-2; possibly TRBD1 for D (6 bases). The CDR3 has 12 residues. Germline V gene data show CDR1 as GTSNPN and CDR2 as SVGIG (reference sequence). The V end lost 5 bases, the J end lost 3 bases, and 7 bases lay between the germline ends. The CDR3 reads CAWWGHTGELFF. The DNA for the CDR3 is TGTGCCTGGTGGGGGCACACCGGGGAGCTGTTTTTT.

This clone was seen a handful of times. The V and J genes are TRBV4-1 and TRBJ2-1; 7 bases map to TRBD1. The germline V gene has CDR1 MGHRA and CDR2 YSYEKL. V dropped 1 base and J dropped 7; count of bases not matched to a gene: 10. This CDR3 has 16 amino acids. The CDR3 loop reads CASSQVAGGVGNEQFF. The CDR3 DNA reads TGCGCCAGCAGCCAAGTCGCAGGGGGAGTGGGGAATGAGCAGTTCTTC.

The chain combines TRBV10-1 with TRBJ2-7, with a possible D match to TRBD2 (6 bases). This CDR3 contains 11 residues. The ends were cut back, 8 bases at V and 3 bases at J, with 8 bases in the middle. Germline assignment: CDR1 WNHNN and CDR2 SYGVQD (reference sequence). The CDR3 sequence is CASGRGYEQYF. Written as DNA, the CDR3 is TGCGCCAGCGGGCGGGGCTACGAGCAGTACTTC.

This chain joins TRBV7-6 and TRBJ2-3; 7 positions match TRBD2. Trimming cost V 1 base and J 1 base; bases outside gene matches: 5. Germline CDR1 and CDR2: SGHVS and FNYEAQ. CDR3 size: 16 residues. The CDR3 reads CASSLGPSGGTDTQYF. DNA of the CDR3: TGTGCCAGCAGCTTAGGTCCCAGCGGGGGCACAGATACGCAGTATTTT.

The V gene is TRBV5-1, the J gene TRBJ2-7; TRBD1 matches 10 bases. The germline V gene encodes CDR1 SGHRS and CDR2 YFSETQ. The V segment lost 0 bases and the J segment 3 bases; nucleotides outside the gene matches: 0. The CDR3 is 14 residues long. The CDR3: CASSLGTGGYEQYF. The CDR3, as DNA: TGCGCCAGCAGCTTGGGGACAGGGGGCTACGAGCAGTACTTC.

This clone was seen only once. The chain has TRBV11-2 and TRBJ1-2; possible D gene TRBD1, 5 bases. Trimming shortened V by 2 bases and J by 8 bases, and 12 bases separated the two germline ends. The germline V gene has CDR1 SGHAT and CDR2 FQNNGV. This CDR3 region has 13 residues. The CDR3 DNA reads TGTGCCAGCAGCTTAAGTACAGGCGGAGGCTACACCTTC. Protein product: CASSLSTGGGYTF.

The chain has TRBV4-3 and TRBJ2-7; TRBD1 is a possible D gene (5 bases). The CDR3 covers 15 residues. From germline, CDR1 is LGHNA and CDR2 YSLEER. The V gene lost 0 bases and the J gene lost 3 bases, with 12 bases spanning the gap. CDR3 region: CASSQESPGNYEQYF. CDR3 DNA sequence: TGCGCCAGCAGCCAAGAATCCCCAGGGAACTACGAGCAGTACTTC.

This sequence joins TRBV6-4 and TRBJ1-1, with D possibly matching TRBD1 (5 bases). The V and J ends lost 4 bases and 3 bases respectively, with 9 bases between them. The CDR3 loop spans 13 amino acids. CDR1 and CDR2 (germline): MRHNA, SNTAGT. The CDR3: CASSATGYTEAFF. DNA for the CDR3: TGTGCCAGCAGTGCCACAGGATACACTGAAGCTTTCTTT.

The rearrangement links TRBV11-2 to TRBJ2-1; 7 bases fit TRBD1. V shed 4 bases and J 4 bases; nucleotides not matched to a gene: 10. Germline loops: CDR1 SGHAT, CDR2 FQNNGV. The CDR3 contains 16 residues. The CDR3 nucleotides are TGTGCCAGCAGCTCAATCCGGGACAGACTATACAATGAGCAGTTCTTC. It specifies CASSSIRDRLYNEQFF.

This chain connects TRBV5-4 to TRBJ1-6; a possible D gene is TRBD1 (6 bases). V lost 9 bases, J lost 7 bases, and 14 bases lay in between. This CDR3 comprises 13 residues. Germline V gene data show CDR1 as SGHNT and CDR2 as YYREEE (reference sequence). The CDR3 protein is CATLGQPNSPLHF. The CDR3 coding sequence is TGTGCCACCTTAGGACAGCCAAATTCACCCCTCCACTTT.

The CDR3 region has the DNA TGCGCCAGCAGCCAAGATCCAGGGGGCATAGGGAGCAATCAGCCCCAGCATTTT. It specifies CASSQDPGGIGSNQPQHF. This chain joins TRBV4-1 and TRBJ1-5; TRBD1 agrees at 8 bases. Germline loops: CDR1 MGHRA, CDR2 YSYEKL. The CDR3 is 18 amino acids. Trimming cost V 0 bases and J 1 base; bases outside gene matches: 8.

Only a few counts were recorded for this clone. CDR3 coding DNA: TGTGCCATCAGTGAGTCTGCTGGCCGCAATGAGCAGTTCTTC. Its translation: CAISESAGRNEQFF. The gene calls are TRBV10-3 and TRBJ2-1; D unclear. This CDR3 is built from 14 residues. V lost 0 bases and J lost 6, with 9 bases in between. CDR1 and CDR2 (germline): ENHRY, SYGVKD.

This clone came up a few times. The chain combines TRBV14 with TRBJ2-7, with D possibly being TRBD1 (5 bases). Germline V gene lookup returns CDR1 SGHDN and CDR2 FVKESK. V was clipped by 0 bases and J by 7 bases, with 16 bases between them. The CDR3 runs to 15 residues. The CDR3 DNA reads TGTGCCAGCAGCCAAGATCTGGACAACCCCCGGGAGCAGTACTTC. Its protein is CASSQDLDNPREQYF.

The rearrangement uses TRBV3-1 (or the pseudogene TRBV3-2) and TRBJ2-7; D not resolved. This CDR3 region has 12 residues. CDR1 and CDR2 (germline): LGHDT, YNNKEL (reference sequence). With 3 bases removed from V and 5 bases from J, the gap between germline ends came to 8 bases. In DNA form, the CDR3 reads TGTGCCAGCAGCCACGAGCCTAACGAGCAGTACTTC. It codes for CASSHEPNEQYF.

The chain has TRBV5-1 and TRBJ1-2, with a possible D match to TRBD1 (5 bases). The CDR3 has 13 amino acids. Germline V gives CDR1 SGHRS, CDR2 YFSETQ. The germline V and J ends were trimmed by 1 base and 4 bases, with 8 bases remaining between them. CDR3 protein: CASSLTGSYGYTF. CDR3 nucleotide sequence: TGCGCCAGCAGCTTGACAGGAAGCTATGGCTACACCTTC.

This CDR3 reads CASSKQGHEQYF. The CDR3 region has the DNA TGTGCCAGCAGCAAACAGGGACACGAGCAGTACTTC. The J gene is TRBJ2-7, the V gene TRBV7-9, with D possibly TRBD1 on 6 matching bases. The CDR3 length is 12 residues. Germline CDR1 is SEHNR and CDR2 is FQNEAQ (reference sequence). Trimming removed 5 bases at V and 5 bases at J, with 10 bases between.

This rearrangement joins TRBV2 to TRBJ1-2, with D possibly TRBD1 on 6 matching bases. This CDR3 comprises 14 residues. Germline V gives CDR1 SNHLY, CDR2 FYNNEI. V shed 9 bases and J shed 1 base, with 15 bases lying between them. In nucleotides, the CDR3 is TGTGCCAGTGATCTACCAGGGGTTAACTATGGCTACACCTTC. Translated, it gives CASDLPGVNYGYTF.

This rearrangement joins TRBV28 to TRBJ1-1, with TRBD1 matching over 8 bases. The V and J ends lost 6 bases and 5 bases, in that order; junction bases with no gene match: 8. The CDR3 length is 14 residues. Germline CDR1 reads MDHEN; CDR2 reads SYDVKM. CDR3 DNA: TGTGCCAGCAGGACCAGGGGGCCATGGACTGAAGCTTTCTTT. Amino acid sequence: CASRTRGPWTEAFF.

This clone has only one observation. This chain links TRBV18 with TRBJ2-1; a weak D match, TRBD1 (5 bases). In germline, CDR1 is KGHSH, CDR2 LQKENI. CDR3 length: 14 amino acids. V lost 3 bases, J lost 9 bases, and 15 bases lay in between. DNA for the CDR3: TGTGCCAGCTCACCGGCCCAGGCCCAGGGTGAGCAGTTCTTC. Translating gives CASSPAQAQGEQFF.

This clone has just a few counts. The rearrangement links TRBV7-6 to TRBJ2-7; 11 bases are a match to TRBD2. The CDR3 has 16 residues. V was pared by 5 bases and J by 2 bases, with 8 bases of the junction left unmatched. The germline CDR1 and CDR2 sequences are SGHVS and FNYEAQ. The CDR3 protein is CASSVGLAGATYEQYF. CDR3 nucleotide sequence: TGTGCCAGCAGCGTCGGACTAGCGGGTGCAACCTACGAGCAGTACTTC. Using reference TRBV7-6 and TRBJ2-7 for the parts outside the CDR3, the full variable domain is GAGVSQSPRYKVTKRGQDVALRCDPISGHVSLYWYRQALGQGPEFLTYFNYEAQQDKSGLPNDRFSAERPEGSISTLTIQRTEQRDSAMYRCASSVGLAGATYEQYFGPGTRLTVT.

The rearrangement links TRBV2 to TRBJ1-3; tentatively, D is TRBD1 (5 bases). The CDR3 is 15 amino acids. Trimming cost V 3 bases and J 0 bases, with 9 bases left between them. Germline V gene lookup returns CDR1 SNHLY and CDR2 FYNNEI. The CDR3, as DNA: TGTGCCAGCAGTGATCAGGGTACCTCTGGAAACACCATATATTTT. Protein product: CASSDQGTSGNTIYF.

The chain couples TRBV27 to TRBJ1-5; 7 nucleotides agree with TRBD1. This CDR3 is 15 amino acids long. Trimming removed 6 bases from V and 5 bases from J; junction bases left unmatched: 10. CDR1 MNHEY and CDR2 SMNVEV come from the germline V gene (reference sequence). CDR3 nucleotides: TGTGCCAGCAGATCTGAGGGACAGAGACATCAGCCCCAGCATTTT. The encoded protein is CASRSEGQRHQPQHF.